What follows is one T cell receptor (beta chain) and its context. Antigen unknown. Across 18 months, stable Graves' hyperthyroidism was marked by no progression to ophthalmopathy. Clinical symptoms, serum thyroxine, TRAb, thyroid ultrasound and orbital computed tomography established diagnosis. The data originate from a study of T cells in Graves' hyperthyroidism and ophthalmopathy. Study outcomes and limitations: In blood, most of the thyroid clonotypes expanded above 0.001 were also present.

The CDR3 has 11 residues. The germline V and J ends were trimmed by 7 bases and 11 bases, with 14 bases remaining between them. Per germline, CDR1 MGHDK and CDR2 SYGVNS. RNA transcripts served as the template for amplifying TCR beta CDR3 regions. TCR CDR3 underwent first-round RT-PCR with the HTBI primer set. TCRdb called the multiplex PCR reads again in MiXCR, with one record for every CDR3 protein. The table shows about 98,000 distinct CDR3 sequences, with approximately 40% occurring only once. The sample consisted of peripheral blood or thyroid tissue (not recorded which). This chain uses TRBV25-1 with TRBJ1-1; D is uncertain. The sequence was collected from a young woman with Graves' hyperthyroidism. In DNA form, the CDR3 reads TGTGCCAGCACAGGAGGGAATAAGGCTTTCTTT. Its protein product is CASTGGNKAFF.